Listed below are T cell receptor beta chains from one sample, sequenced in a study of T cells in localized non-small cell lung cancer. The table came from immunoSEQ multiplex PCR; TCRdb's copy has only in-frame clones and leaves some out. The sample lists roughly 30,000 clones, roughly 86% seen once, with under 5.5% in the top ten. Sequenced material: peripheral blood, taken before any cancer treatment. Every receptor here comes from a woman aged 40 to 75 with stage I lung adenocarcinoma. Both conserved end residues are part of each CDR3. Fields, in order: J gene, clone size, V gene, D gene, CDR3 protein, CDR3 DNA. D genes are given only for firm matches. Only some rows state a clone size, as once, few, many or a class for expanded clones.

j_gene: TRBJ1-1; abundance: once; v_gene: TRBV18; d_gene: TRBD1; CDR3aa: CASSPITDRGVEAFF; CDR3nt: TGTGCCAGCTCACCAATTACGGACAGGGGGGTTGAAGCTTTCTTT
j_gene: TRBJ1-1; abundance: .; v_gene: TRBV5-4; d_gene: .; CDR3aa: CASSRVDSEAFF; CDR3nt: TGTGCCAGCAGCCGCGTGGACAGTGAAGCTTTCTTT
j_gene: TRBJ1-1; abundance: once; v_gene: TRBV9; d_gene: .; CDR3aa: CASSVAWGEGRNTEAFF; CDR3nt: TGTGCCAGCAGCGTAGCTTGGGGCGAGGGAAGGAACACTGAAGCTTTCTTT
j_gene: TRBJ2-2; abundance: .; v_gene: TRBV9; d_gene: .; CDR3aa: CASSSDTGELFF; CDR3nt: TGTGCCAGCAGCTCGGACACCGGGGAGCTGTTTTTT
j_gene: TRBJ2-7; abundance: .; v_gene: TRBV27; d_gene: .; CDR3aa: CASSPSYEQYF; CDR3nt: TGTGCCAGCAGTCCCTCCTACGAGCAGTACTTC
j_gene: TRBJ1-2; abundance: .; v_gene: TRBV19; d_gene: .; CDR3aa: CASSIGGQGYYGYTF; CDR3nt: TGTGCCAGTAGTATCGGGGGTCAGGGATACTATGGCTACACCTTC
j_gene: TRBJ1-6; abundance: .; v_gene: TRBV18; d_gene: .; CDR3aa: CASSPPLARNSPLHF; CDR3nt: TGTGCCAGCTCACCACCCCTGGCTAGGAATTCACCCCTCCACTTT
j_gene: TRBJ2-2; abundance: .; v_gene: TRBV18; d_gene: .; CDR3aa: CASSPGTVNTGELFF; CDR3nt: TGTGCCAGCTCACCCGGGACTGTAAACACCGGGGAGCTGTTTTTT
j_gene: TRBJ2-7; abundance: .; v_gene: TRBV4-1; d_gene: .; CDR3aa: CASSQVRTVSSYEQYF; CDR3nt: TGCGCCAGCAGCCAAGTCCGGACGGTAAGCTCCTACGAGCAGTACTTC
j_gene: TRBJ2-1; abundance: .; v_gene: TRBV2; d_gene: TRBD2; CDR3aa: CASGLVGSYNEQFF; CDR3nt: TGTGCCAGCGGACTAGTTGGGTCCTACAATGAGCAGTTCTTC
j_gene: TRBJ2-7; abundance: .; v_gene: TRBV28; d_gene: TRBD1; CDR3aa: CASRPTGRSYEQYF; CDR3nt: TGTGCCAGCAGACCGACAGGGAGATCCTACGAGCAGTACTTC
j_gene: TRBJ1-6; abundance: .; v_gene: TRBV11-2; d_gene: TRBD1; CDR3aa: CASSRGQFNSPLHF; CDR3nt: TGTGCCAGCAGCCGGGGACAGTTTAATTCACCCCTCCACTTT
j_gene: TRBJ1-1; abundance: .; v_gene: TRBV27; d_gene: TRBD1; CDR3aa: CASSLRGQGGRGTEAFF; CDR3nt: TGTGCCAGCAGTTTACGGGGACAGGGGGGCAGGGGAACTGAAGCTTTCTTT
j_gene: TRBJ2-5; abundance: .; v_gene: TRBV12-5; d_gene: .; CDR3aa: CASGLTQETQYF; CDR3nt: TGTGCTAGTGGCCTCACCCAAGAGACCCAGTACTTC
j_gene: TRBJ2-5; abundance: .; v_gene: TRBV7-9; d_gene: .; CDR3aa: CASSLRSNQETQYF; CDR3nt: TGTGCCAGCAGCTTAAGGTCCAATCAAGAGACCCAGTACTTC
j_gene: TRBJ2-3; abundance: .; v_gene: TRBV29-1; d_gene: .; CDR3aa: CSVEGRGRGTDTQYF; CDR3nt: TGCAGCGTTGAAGGGCGGGGGCGCGGCACAGATACGCAGTATTTT
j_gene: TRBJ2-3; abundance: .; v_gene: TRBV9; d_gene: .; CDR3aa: CASSVDGDTDTQYF; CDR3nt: TGTGCCAGCAGCGTAGATGGAGACACAGATACGCAGTATTTT
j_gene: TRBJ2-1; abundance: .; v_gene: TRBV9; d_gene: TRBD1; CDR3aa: CASSVGTGGSYNEQFF; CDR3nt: TGTGCCAGCAGCGTAGGGACAGGGGGCTCCTACAATGAGCAGTTCTTC
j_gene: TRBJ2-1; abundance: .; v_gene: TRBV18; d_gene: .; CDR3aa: CASSPGKADNEQFF; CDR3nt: TGTGCCAGCTCACCCGGGAAGGCTGACAATGAGCAGTTCTTC
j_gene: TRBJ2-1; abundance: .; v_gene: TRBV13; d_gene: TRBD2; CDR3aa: CASSSLTSGGSYNEQFF; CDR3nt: TGTGCCAGCAGCTCACTGACTAGCGGTGGCTCCTACAATGAGCAGTTCTTC
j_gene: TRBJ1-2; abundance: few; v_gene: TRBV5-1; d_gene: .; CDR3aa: CASSLEGNYGYTF; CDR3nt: TGCGCCAGCAGCTTGGAGGGGAACTATGGCTACACCTTC
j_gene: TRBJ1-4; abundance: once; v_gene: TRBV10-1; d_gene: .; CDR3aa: CASSSQVDEKLFF; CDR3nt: TGCGCCAGCAGCTCCCAGGTAGATGAAAAACTGTTTTTT
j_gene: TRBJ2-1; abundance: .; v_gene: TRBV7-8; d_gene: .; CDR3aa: CASSPGRASSYNEQFF; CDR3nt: TGTGCCAGCAGCCCCGGACGGGCTAGCTCCTACAATGAGCAGTTCTTC
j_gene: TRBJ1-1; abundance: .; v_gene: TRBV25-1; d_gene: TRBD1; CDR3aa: CASSWTGGTEAFF; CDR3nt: TGTGCCAGCAGTTGGACAGGGGGCACTGAAGCTTTCTTT
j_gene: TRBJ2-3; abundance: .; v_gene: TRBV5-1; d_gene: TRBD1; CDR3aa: CASSWRDRRTDTQYF; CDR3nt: TGCGCCAGCAGCTGGAGGGACAGGAGGACAGATACGCAGTATTTT
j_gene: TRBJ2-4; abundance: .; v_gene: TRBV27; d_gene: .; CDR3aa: CASRPVETKNIQYF; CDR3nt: TGTGCCAGCAGACCAGTAGAGACCAAAAACATTCAGTACTTC
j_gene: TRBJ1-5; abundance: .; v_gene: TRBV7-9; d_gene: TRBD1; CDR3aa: CASSLGVGGTGGNQPQHF; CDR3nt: TGTGCCAGCAGCTTAGGGGTAGGCGGGACAGGGGGAAATCAGCCCCAGCATTTT
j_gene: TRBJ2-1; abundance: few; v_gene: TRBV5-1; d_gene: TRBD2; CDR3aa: CASRQRGGFGEQFF; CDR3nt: TGCGCCAGCAGGCAGCGGGGGGGCTTTGGTGAGCAGTTCTTC
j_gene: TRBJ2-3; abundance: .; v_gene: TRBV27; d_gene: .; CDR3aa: CASSLEHRGTDTQYF; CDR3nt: TGTGCCAGCAGTTTGGAGCACAGGGGCACAGATACGCAGTATTTT
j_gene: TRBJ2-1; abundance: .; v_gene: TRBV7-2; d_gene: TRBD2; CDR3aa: CASSLTGTSGYNEQFF; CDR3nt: TGTGCCAGCAGCCTAACCGGGACTAGCGGATACAATGAGCAGTTCTTC
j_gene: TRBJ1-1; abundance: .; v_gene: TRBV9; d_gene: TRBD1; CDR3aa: CASSDGTEPEAFF; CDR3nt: TGTGCCAGCAGCGACGGGACAGAACCTGAAGCTTTCTTT
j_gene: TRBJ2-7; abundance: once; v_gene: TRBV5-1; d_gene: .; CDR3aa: CASSSSYEQYF; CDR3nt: TGCGCCAGCAGCTCCTCCTACGAGCAGTACTTC
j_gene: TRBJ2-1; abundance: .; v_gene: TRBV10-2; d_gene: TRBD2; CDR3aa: CASSESSGGVGEQFF; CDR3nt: TGCGCCAGCAGTGAATCTAGCGGGGGTGTAGGTGAGCAGTTCTTC
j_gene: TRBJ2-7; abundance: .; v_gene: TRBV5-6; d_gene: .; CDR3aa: CASSLFRGENEQYF; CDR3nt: TGTGCCAGCAGCTTGTTTCGGGGCGAAAACGAGCAGTACTTC
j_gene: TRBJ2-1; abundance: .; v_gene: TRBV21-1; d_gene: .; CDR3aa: CANPGQIDRGTSNEQFF; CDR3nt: TGTGCCAACCCGGGACAGATCGATAGGGGAACGAGCAATGAGCAGTTCTTC
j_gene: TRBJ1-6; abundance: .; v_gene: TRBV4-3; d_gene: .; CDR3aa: CASSQETGGYSPLHF; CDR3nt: TGCGCCAGCAGCCAAGAGACAGGAGGGTATTCACCCCTCCACTTT
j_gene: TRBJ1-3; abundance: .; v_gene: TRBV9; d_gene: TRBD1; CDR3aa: CASSAGTVSGNTIYF; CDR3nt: TGTGCCAGCAGCGCTGGGACAGTCTCTGGAAACACCATATATTTT
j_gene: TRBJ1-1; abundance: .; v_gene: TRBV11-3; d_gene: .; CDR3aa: CASSPQRGGLGTEAFF; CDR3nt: TGTGCCAGCAGCCCACAGAGGGGGGGCTTGGGCACTGAAGCTTTCTTT
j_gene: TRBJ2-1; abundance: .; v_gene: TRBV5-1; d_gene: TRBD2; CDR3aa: CASSNYGGGAFYEQFF; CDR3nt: TGCGCCAGCAGCAACTACGGCGGGGGGGCCTTCTATGAGCAGTTCTTC
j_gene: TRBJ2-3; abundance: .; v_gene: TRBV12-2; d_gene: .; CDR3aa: CASRAAFLLTGTGGCVTTDTQYF; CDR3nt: TGTGCAAGTCGCGCCGCCTTCTTATTGACAGGGACTGGGGGATGCGTTACCACAGATACGCAGTATTTT
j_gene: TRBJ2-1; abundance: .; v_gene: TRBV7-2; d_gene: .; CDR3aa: CASSLTGAGYNEQFF; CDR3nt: TGTGCCAGCAGCTTAACGGGGGCTGGCTACAATGAGCAGTTCTTC
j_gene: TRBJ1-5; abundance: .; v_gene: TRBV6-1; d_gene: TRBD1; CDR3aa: CASAAGGRQPQHF; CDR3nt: TGTGCCAGCGCCGCAGGGGGCCGGCAGCCCCAGCATTTT
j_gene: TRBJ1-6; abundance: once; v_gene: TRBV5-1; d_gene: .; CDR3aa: CASRSEARGSPLHF; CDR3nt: TGCGCCAGCAGATCCGAGGCACGGGGTTCACCCCTCCACTTT